Each of the 2 T cell receptor beta chains below was sequenced from the same sample in a study of blood T cell repertoires in COVID-19. Measured with immunoSEQ multiplex PCR; TCRdb has only the in-frame clones, and not every one. The table includes roughly 100,000 clones, 70% to 90% detected once. Source material: peripheral blood. Receptor source: a human donor in a cohort sampled during active COVID-19.

The chain combines TRBV6-5 with TRBJ1-1, with D possibly TRBD1 on 5 matching bases. CDR1 is MNHEY and CDR2 is SVGAGI in the germline V gene. The CDR3 sequence is 15 residues long. The V and J ends lost 4 bases and 4 bases respectively, with 16 bases between them. DNA for the CDR3: TGTGCCAGCAGTTCCCAGGGTAGGGCCGGCACTGAAGCTTTCTTT. Translating gives CASSSQGRAGTEAFF.

V usage is TRBV18 and J usage is TRBJ1-1; no clear D gene. The CDR3 sequence is 14 residues long. The V end lost 3 bases, the J end lost 4 bases, and 12 bases lay between the germline ends. Germline lookup yields CDR1 KGHSH and CDR2 LQKENI. CDR3 in amino acids: CASSPSGFPTEAFF. The CDR3 coding sequence is TGTGCCAGCTCACCGTCGGGGTTCCCCACTGAAGCTTTCTTT.